This TCR beta chain was captured by sequencing in a study of CD8 T cells in ankylosing spondylitis. Study-level results: Disease-linked clones were found to be CD8+ and relatively rare in peripheral blood. Ankylosing spondylitis blood appeared to carry a characteristic TCR beta motif of several highly homologous variants. Researchers reportedly found disease-linked clones significantly enriched in matched ankylosing spondylitis synovial fluid.

This CDR3 has 16 amino acids. Germline V lookup: CDR1 MNHEY, CDR2 SVGEGT. A remark on this clonotype: What it binds is not known. The junction shows a germline mismatch at one end, possibly a read error.

TCRdb recomputed calls from the 5' RACE reads with MiXCR, one row per CDR3 protein. There are roughly 200,000 distinct CDR3 sequences in the sample; more than 25% occur only once, and 5% to 8% lies in the top ten. The sample taken for sequencing was blood, either unsorted or a sorted T cell fraction (not recorded which). The clonotype was recovered from a male donor with ankylosing spondylitis or in good health (not recorded which). The chain joins TRBV6-2 or TRBV6-3 to TRBJ2-1; 8 bases line up with TRBD2. The CDR3 nucleotides read TGTGCCAGCAGTTATACTAGCGGCGGGAGATTTAATGAGCAGATCTTC. This gives the protein CASSYTSGGRFNEQIF.